This TCR beta chain was found in a study of T cell responses to AZD1222 COVID-19 vaccine. The method was immunoSEQ multiplex PCR; TCRdb's version includes in-frame clones alone and lacks a portion of them. The profile shows roughly 130,000 clones, around 94% of them singletons. This CDR3 has 16 residues. Trimming shortened V by 1 base and J by 7 bases, and 16 bases separated the two germline ends. Germline V lookup: CDR1 SEHNR, CDR2 FQNEAQ (reference sequence). This clonotype was obtained from an adult in good health. The chain couples TRBV7-9 to TRBJ2-2; D perhaps matches TRBD1 (6 bases). Material: peripheral blood, obtained on day 0 of AZD1222 vaccination. CDR3 amino acids: CASSLVPLQGNGELFF. DNA for the CDR3: TGTGCCAGCAGCTTAGTCCCCCTGCAGGGGAACGGGGAGCTGTTTTTT.